Following are 20 T cell receptor beta chains from one sample sequenced in a study of STAT5B mutations in CD4+ large granular lymphocyte leukemia. Here immunoSEQ multiplex PCR was the method, and the copy in TCRdb shows in-frame clones only, minus some. The data show about 45,000 clones, 70% to 90% seen once. What was sequenced was CD4+ T cells from blood buffy coats. These receptors were taken from a human donor in good health.

V usage is TRBV4-1 and J usage is TRBJ2-5; perhaps D is TRBD1 or TRBD2 (5 bases each). Per germline, CDR1 MGHRA and CDR2 YSYEKL. The CDR3 has 14 amino acids. V lost 0 bases and J lost 4, with 9 bases in between. The CDR3 protein is CASSQDGGGETQYF. DNA of the CDR3: TGCGCCAGCAGCCAAGATGGGGGTGGAGAGACCCAGTACTTC.

This clone was detected only a few times. The CDR3 nucleotides read TGTGCCGTAACAGGTGACTTCTACGAGCAGTACTTC. This encodes CAVTGDFYEQYF. The chain has TRBV30 and TRBJ2-7; D possibly corresponds to TRBD1 (5 bases). This CDR3 is 12 amino acids long. Between the trimmed V and J ends, which lost 8 bases and 3 bases, there was a span of 14 bases. The germline gives CDR1 GTSNPN, CDR2 SVGIG (reference sequence).

The chain is built from TRBV7-3 and TRBJ2-5; D could derive from TRBD1 or TRBD2 (5 bases each). Germline assignment: CDR1 SGHTA and CDR2 FQGTGA. Trimming took 0 bases from V and 2 from J, leaving 10 bases between them. This CDR3 contains 15 residues. The DNA of the CDR3 is TGTGCCAGCAGCTTAACCGGGGCAACTCAAGAGACCCAGTACTTC. Translating it yields CASSLTGATQETQYF.

The chain recombines TRBV11-1 with TRBJ1-1, with D possibly being TRBD1 (6 bases). V was cut by 0 bases and J by 10 bases, with 12 bases left in between. Germline lookup yields CDR1 SGHAT and CDR2 FQDESV (reference sequence). CDR3 length: 13 amino acids. CDR3 amino acids: CASSLALRQAAFF. The CDR3 DNA reads TGTGCCAGCAGCTTAGCGCTTCGACAGGCAGCTTTCTTT.

This clone was seen only once. The chain is built from TRBV19 and TRBJ2-1; 9 nucleotides match TRBD2. The CDR3 runs to 12 residues. CDR1 LNHDA and CDR2 SQIVND come from the germline V gene (reference sequence). The junction had 3 bases not matched to a gene; V was cut back by 7 bases and J by 8 bases. The CDR3 here is CASTLAGHEQFF. DNA of the CDR3: TGTGCCAGTACCCTAGCGGGACATGAGCAGTTCTTC.

This clone was counted between two and nine times. This chain connects TRBV5-4 to TRBJ1-1; D gene ambiguous. V shed 4 bases and J shed 3 bases, with 10 bases lying between them. The CDR3 is made up of 13 amino acids. The germline V gene encodes CDR1 SGHNT and CDR2 YYREEE (reference sequence). CDR3 residues: CASSIGRDTEAFF. The CDR3 DNA reads as TGTGCCAGCAGCATCGGACGGGACACTGAAGCTTTCTTT.

The genes are TRBV5-4 and TRBJ2-2, with 8 bases identical to TRBD2. Germline loops: CDR1 SGHNT, CDR2 YYREEE (reference sequence). This CDR3 spans 17 amino acids. The V and J ends lost 4 bases and 4 bases, in that order; junction bases with no gene match: 12. The CDR3 DNA is TGTGCCAGCAGCGCGGGGGGAGCGGGACTCGGCACCGGGGAGCTGTTTTTT. Translation: CASSAGGAGLGTGELFF.

V and J are TRBV5-4 and TRBJ2-5; TRBD1 is a possible D gene (6 bases). Germline assignment: CDR1 SGHNT and CDR2 YYREEE (reference sequence). V lost 4 bases to trimming and J lost 0 bases, with 13 bases between them. The CDR3 sequence is 15 residues long. In DNA form, the CDR3 reads TGTGCCAGCAGCACAAAAAGGGGGTACCAAGAGACCCAGTACTTC. This gives the protein CASSTKRGYQETQYF.

This clone was counted a few times. This chain links TRBV7-2 with TRBJ2-1; D possibly corresponds to TRBD2 (6 bases). The V and J ends lost 6 bases and 9 bases respectively, with 9 bases between them. CDR1 is SGHTA and CDR2 is FQGNSA in the germline V gene. This CDR3 region has 11 residues. The CDR3 loop is CASSLAIEQFF. The CDR3 DNA is TGTGCCAGCAGTCTAGCGATTGAGCAGTTCTTC.

The rearrangement links TRBV11-2 to TRBJ1-3, with D possibly matching TRBD1 (5 bases). CDR3 length: 16 residues. V was trimmed by 4 bases and J by 4 bases, leaving 17 bases between them. Germline-derived CDR1 and CDR2 are SGHAT and FQNNGV. Here the CDR3 reads CASSSQGGRKGNTIYF. Here the CDR3 DNA reads TGTGCCAGCAGCTCCCAGGGTGGGCGAAAAGGAAACACCATATATTTT.

The chain carries TRBV6-6 and TRBJ1-1; 9 bases line up with TRBD1. Germline V CDR1 and CDR2: MNHNY, SVGAGI (reference sequence). V trimming: 7 bases; J trimming: 0 bases; junction bases outside the gene matches: 3. This CDR3 has 14 amino acids. This chain's CDR3 is CASNRGQMNTEAFF. The CDR3 DNA reads TGTGCCAGCAACAGGGGGCAAATGAACACTGAAGCTTTCTTT.

The chain joins TRBV5-4 to TRBJ2-5; a possible D gene is TRBD2 (6 bases). The tail of the sequence fits TRBJ2-7 better, so the J call may be wrong. CDR1 is SGHNT and CDR2 is YYREEE in the germline V gene (reference sequence). CDR3 size: 16 residues. The CDR3 here is CASSLGTGTFLYEQYF. CDR3 DNA sequence: TGTGCCAGCAGCTTGGGGACCGGGACTTTCCTTTACGAGCAGTACTTC.

The chain links TRBV7-3 to TRBJ1-1; a possible D gene is TRBD1 (5 bases). V was shortened by 2 bases and J by 1 base, with 14 bases between the two germline ends. The CDR3 length is 16 residues. Germline CDR1 SGHTA, CDR2 FQGTGA. CDR3 amino acids: CASSLGGRRKNTEAFF. CDR3 bases: TGTGCCAGCAGCTTAGGGGGGAGACGGAAGAACACTGAAGCTTTCTTT.

The V call is TRBV9, the J call TRBJ1-1; TRBD1 matches 9 bases. Germline assignment: CDR1 SGDLS and CDR2 YYNGEE. This CDR3 is 13 amino acids long. V was pared by 2 bases and J by 5 bases, with 1 base of the junction left unmatched. The CDR3, as DNA: TGTGCCAGCAGCGTTGGGACAGGGACTGAAGCTTTCTTT. Its protein is CASSVGTGTEAFF.

The chain links TRBV27 to TRBJ1-5; the match to TRBD1 covers 7 bases. Trimming at V came to 8 bases and at J to 6 bases, leaving 10 bases not matched to a gene. The CDR3 loop spans 14 amino acids. CDR1 and CDR2 from the germline V gene are MNHEY and SMNVEV (reference sequence). The CDR3 nucleotides are TGTGCCAGCTCAATTACAGGGGAGGGTCAGCCCCAGCATTTT. This sequence encodes CASSITGEGQPQHF.

The chain is built from TRBV9 and TRBJ2-1; 9 positions agree with TRBD2. The junction had 11 bases not matched to a gene; V was cut back by 4 bases and J by 6 bases. Germline lookup yields CDR1 SGDLS and CDR2 YYNGEE. The CDR3 contains 16 residues. The CDR3 sequence is CASSPSAAGGINEQFF. The CDR3 coding sequence is TGTGCCAGCAGCCCTTCCGCGGCGGGAGGGATCAATGAGCAGTTCTTC. Supplemented by reference TRBV9 and TRBJ2-1, the full variable domain reads DSGVTQTPKHLITATGQRVTLRCSPRSGDLSVYWYQQSLDQGLQFLIQYYNGEERAKGNILERFSAQQFPDLHSELNLSSLELGDSALYFCASSPSAAGGINEQFFGPGTRLTVL.

The chain joins TRBV19 to TRBJ1-2, with TRBD1 matching 7 bases. In germline, CDR1 is LNHDA, CDR2 SQIVND (reference sequence). Germline trimming cut 5 bases from V and 4 bases from J; bases unmatched to any gene: 13. There are 16 residues in the CDR3. The CDR3 coding sequence is TGTGCCAGTAGTCCGTTCGGGACAGCGGGTGCCTATGGCTACACCTTC. Translation gives CASSPFGTAGAYGYTF.

The genes are TRBV19 and TRBJ2-5; D unresolved. Germline V CDR1 and CDR2: LNHDA, SQIVND (reference sequence). V lost 3 bases to trimming and J lost 1 base, with 12 bases between them. The CDR3 extends over 15 amino acids. The CDR3 region has the DNA TGTGCCAGTAGTATGGGTTGGCGAGGCCAAGAGACCCAGTACTTC. It yields the protein CASSMGWRGQETQYF.

This clone was counted a few times. CDR3 protein: CASSFQLSSLGGNQPQHF. As DNA, the CDR3 is TGTGCCAGCAGTTTCCAATTATCCAGCTTAGGGGGCAATCAGCCCCAGCATTTT. V and J are TRBV28 and TRBJ1-5; the D gene is possibly TRBD1 (5 bases). V was clipped by 3 bases and J by 2 bases, with 20 bases between them. CDR3 length: 18 residues. CDR1 and CDR2 from the germline V gene are MDHEN and SYDVKM. The complete variable domain, with remaining parts taken from reference TRBV28 and TRBJ1-5, reads DVKVTQSSRYLVKRTGEKVFLECVQDMDHENMFWYRQDPGLGLRLIYFSYDVKMKEKGDIPEGYSVSREKKERFSLILESASTNQTSMYLCASSFQLSSLGGNQPQHFGDGTRLSIL.

The gene calls are TRBV27 and TRBJ2-7, with 7 bases matching TRBD1. The junction had 11 bases not matched to a gene; V was cut back by 5 bases and J by 7 bases. Germline values: CDR1 MNHEY, CDR2 SMNVEV (reference sequence). The CDR3 is 14 residues long. The chain's CDR3 is CASSPLDRLGEQYF. In nucleotides, the CDR3 is TGTGCCAGCAGTCCCCTGGACAGGTTGGGAGAGCAGTACTTC.